Shown below are 21 T cell receptor beta chains from a single sample sequenced in a study of blood T cells in healthy people across ages. Alongside a J-beta primer mix, a sample-barcoded 5' primer served in a second PCR lasting roughly 7 to 12 cycles. TCRdb re-called the 5' RACE reads through MiXCR, storing one row per CDR3 protein. The sample records approximately 800,000 distinct CDR3 sequences, around 24% being singletons. Another study also made use of these data, one on T cells of mothers and their children.

Material: blood. Source of these receptors: a boy younger than 18 in good health.

In its sample, this clonotype was seen a few times. The V and J genes are TRBV12-3 or TRBV12-4 and TRBJ1-4, with a weak D call TRBD1 (5 bases). There are 13 residues in the CDR3. The V end lost 3 bases, the J end lost 8 bases, and 10 bases lay between the germline ends. The CDR3 protein is CASSLEGKEKLFF. CDR3 bases: TGTGCCAGCAGTTTGGAGGGGAAGGAAAAACTGTTTTTT.

This clonotype was picked up a small number of times. The chain employs TRBV4-1 and TRBJ2-5; 9 bases agree with TRBD1. With V trimmed by 4 bases and J by 5 bases, 8 bases remained unmatched. The CDR3 is made up of 15 amino acids. Looked up from germline, CDR1 is MGHRA and CDR2 is YSYEKL. This chain's CDR3 is CASSRGQGVLETQYF. For the CDR3, the DNA is TGCGCCAGCAGCCGGGGACAGGGTGTTTTGGAGACCCAGTACTTC.

This clonotype occurred a few times. V and J are TRBV30 and TRBJ1-4, with a tentative D call TRBD1 (6 bases). Germline V gives CDR1 GTSNPN, CDR2 SVGIG (reference sequence). V lost 3 bases and J lost 5, with 16 bases in between. The CDR3 extends over 15 amino acids. DNA for the CDR3: TGTGCCTGGAGCGCACGGACAGCCTTAAATGAAAAACTGTTTTTT. The encoded protein is CAWSARTALNEKLFF.

The gene calls are TRBV3-1 and TRBJ1-2; 9 bases agree with TRBD1. Germline V gives CDR1 LGHDT, CDR2 YNNKEL (reference sequence). The CDR3 is 14 residues long. V lost 0 bases to trimming and J lost 8 bases; unmatched junction nucleotides: 4. The CDR3 spells CASSQEGQGGGYTF. The DNA for the CDR3 is TGTGCCAGCAGCCAAGAGGGACAGGGCGGCGGCTACACCTTC.

V and J are TRBV14 and TRBJ2-2, with 8 bases fitting TRBD1. Germline loops: CDR1 SGHDN, CDR2 FVKESK. The CDR3 contains 15 residues. The V and J ends lost 4 bases and 2 bases, in that order; junction bases with no gene match: 3. For the CDR3, the DNA is TGTGCCAGCAGCCGTACAGGGGGTAACACCGGGGAGCTGTTTTTT. It specifies CASSRTGGNTGELFF.

The rearrangement links TRBV6-1 to TRBJ1-2, with 9 bases aligning to TRBD1. J gave up 6 bases and V 0 bases, and 5 bases lay outside the gene matches. The CDR3 extends over 15 amino acids. Germline V gene lookup returns CDR1 MNHNS and CDR2 SASEGT. The CDR3 nucleotides are TGTGCCAGCAGTGAAGCCCGAACAGGGGGCAATGGCTACACCTTC. Residues: CASSEARTGGNGYTF.

This clonotype was observed many times. A junction end diverges from the germline sequence, so it may reflect a read error. The rearrangement joins TRBV12-3 or TRBV12-4 to TRBJ2-5, with D tentatively TRBD2 (6 bases). There are 13 residues in the CDR3. CDR3 loop: CASSSGTEETQYF. The CDR3 DNA reads TGTGCCAGTAGTTCCGGGACTGAAGAGACCCAGTACTTC.

This clonotype was observed a handful of times. The chain combines TRBV9 with TRBJ2-1, with D perhaps matching TRBD1 or TRBD2 (5 bases each). The germline V gene encodes CDR1 SGDLS and CDR2 YYNGEE. V dropped 1 base and J dropped 2 bases, with 10 bases sitting between them. This CDR3 is built from 15 residues. The CDR3 bases are TGTGCCAGCAGCGTAAGAGGGGAACCCTACAATGAGCAGTTCTTC. Translated: CASSVRGEPYNEQFF.

This clonotype was seen only a few times. The gene calls are TRBV5-1 and TRBJ2-2; D is possibly TRBD2 (6 bases). CDR3 length equals 18 residues. Germline V lookup: CDR1 SGHRS, CDR2 YFSETQ. Trimming pared 3 bases from V and 2 bases from J, leaving 20 bases between. The DNA for the CDR3 is TGCGCCAGCAGCTCGCTGGGACTTGCGGGGCAAAACACCGGGGAGCTGTTTTTT. Its translation is CASSSLGLAGQNTGELFF. The variable domain in full, with the rest retrieved from reference TRBV5-1 and TRBJ2-2, is KAGVTQTPRYLIKTRGQQVTLSCSPISGHRSVSWYQQTPGQGLQFLFEYFSETQRNKGNFPGRFSGRQFSNSRSEMNVSTLELGDSALYLCASSSLGLAGQNTGELFFGEGSRLTVL.

There are a few counts of this clonotype. The gene calls are TRBV2 and TRBJ2-5; a weak D match, TRBD1 (8 bases). The end of the DNA aligns better with TRBJ2-1, so the J call may be wrong. In germline, CDR1 is SNHLY, CDR2 FYNNEI. The CDR3 covers 14 residues. The CDR3 sequence: CALRQGRDIGEQFF. The CDR3 DNA reads as TGTGCCCTCAGACAGGGGAGGGATATCGGTGAGCAGTTCTTC.

This clonotype has a handful of counts. This chain links TRBV6-5 with TRBJ2-7; 10 bases are shared with TRBD2. This CDR3 contains 16 residues. Germline V gives CDR1 MNHEY, CDR2 SVGAGI. After removal of 0 bases from V and 2 bases from J, the junction contained 4 bases not matched to a gene. CDR3 sequence reads: CASSYSSGGTAYEQYF. Written as DNA, the CDR3 is TGTGCCAGCAGTTACTCTAGCGGGGGGACCGCCTACGAGCAGTACTTC.

V is TRBV30 and J is TRBJ2-1, with TRBD1 matching 10 bases. CDR1 GTSNPN and CDR2 SVGIG come from the germline V gene (reference sequence). CDR3 length: 16 amino acids. V shed 0 bases and J 0 bases; nucleotides not matched to a gene: 2. The CDR3 DNA reads as TGTGCCTGGAGTGTGTGGGACAGGGGCTCCTACAATGAGCAGTTCTTC. Translating gives CAWSVWDRGSYNEQFF.

The genes are TRBV18 and TRBJ2-7, with TRBD1 matching over 12 bases. The trim removed 6 bases at V and 4 bases at J, leaving 7 bases unmatched. Germline assignment: CDR1 KGHSH and CDR2 LQKENI. The CDR3 is made up of 15 amino acids. CDR3 amino acids: CASSQGTGGTYEQYF. CDR3 coding DNA: TGTGCCAGCTCTCAGGGGACAGGGGGCACGTACGAGCAGTACTTC. Looking up the rest from reference TRBV18 and TRBJ2-7 gives the full variable domain: NAGVMQNPRHLVRRRGQEARLRCSPMKGHSHVYWYRQLPEEGLKFMVYLQKENIIDESGMPKERFSAEFPKEGPSILRIQQVVRGDSAAYFCASSQGTGGTYEQYFGPGTRLTVT.

The genes are TRBV4-1 and TRBJ2-4; perhaps TRBD2 as D (6 bases). The CDR3 totals 16 residues. The V gene lost 3 bases and the J gene lost 6 bases, with 18 bases spanning the gap. Germline CDR1 and CDR2: MGHRA and YSYEKL. Here the CDR3 reads CASSHLGRGGGNIQYF. The CDR3 DNA reads TGCGCCAGCAGCCATCTAGGACGGGGAGGAGGAAACATTCAGTACTTC.

This clonotype turned up a few times. This chain connects TRBV20-1 to TRBJ2-5; 10 bases align to TRBD2. V was pared by 0 bases and J by 6 bases, with 7 bases of the junction left unmatched. CDR3 length: 15 amino acids. Germline CDR1 and CDR2: DFQATT and SNEGSKA (reference sequence). DNA for the CDR3: TGCAGTGCTAGAGAGGGGCTAGCGGGGGACAAGACCCAGTACTTC. It translates to CSAREGLAGDKTQYF.

The chain combines TRBV20-1 with TRBJ2-1; 8 positions match TRBD1. This CDR3 comprises 14 residues. The germline V gene has CDR1 DFQATT and CDR2 SNEGSKA (reference sequence). Trimming at V came to 2 bases and at J to 10 bases, leaving 10 bases not matched to a gene. CDR3 sequence: CSARPPTGDGEQFF. CDR3 nucleotides: TGCAGTGCTAGACCGCCGACAGGGGATGGCGAGCAGTTCTTC.

The sample holds a few counts of this clonotype. This chain joins TRBV7-9 and TRBJ2-4; D gene uncertain. The CDR3 is 15 amino acids. CDR1 and CDR2 from the germline V gene are SEHNR and FQNEAQ (reference sequence). V dropped 6 bases and J dropped 0 bases, with 12 bases sitting between them. Here the CDR3 reads CASSPGFLAKNIQYF. The CDR3 nucleotides read TGTGCCAGCAGTCCGGGTTTTCTAGCCAAAAACATTCAGTACTTC.

The chain has TRBV2 and TRBJ2-2; D not resolved. V was shortened by 6 bases and J by 6 bases, with 17 bases between the two germline ends. The CDR3 spans 15 residues. CDR1 and CDR2 from the germline V gene are SNHLY and FYNNEI. CDR3 nucleotide sequence: TGTGCCAGCAGCCCAGTCAACCTCCCGGCCGGGGAGCTGTTTTTT. Encoded protein: CASSPVNLPAGELFF.

In its sample, this clonotype was seen a few times. This chain joins TRBV10-3 and TRBJ2-5, with 8 bases that match TRBD2. The trim removed 6 bases at V and 5 bases at J, leaving 11 bases unmatched. The CDR3 covers 15 residues. From germline, CDR1 is ENHRY and CDR2 SYGVKD. The CDR3 bases are TGTGCCATCAGGGAGGGGACTAGTTTACCGGAGACCCAGTACTTC. Translation gives CAIREGTSLPETQYF.

This clonotype was counted only a few times. The V gene is TRBV7-3, the J gene TRBJ2-3; D ambiguous. In germline, CDR1 is SGHTA, CDR2 FQGTGA. With 2 bases removed from V and 0 bases from J, the gap between germline ends came to 6 bases. The CDR3 length is 14 residues. The CDR3 nucleotides read TGTGCCAGCAGCTTACAGACTAGCACAGATACGCAGTATTTT. It encodes CASSLQTSTDTQYF.

This clonotype showed up many times. The J gene is TRBJ2-5, the V gene TRBV10-3; 11 positions agree with TRBD1. The closer fit of TRBJ2-7 to the DNA end suggests the J call may be wrong. The CDR3 covers 15 residues. CDR1 is ENHRY and CDR2 is SYGVKD in the germline V gene. CDR3 DNA: TGTGCCATCAGTGAAGACCGGGACAGGGGGGGCGAGCAGTACTTC. As protein: CAISEDRDRGGEQYF.